This note documents a single T cell receptor beta chain sequence. This clonotype was observed a handful of times. The clone's antigen remains unknown. No base qualities exist here, and no much larger clone lies one base off it. This entry is derived from a study of identical twins' blood T cells (dated by TCRdb to the early 2010s). Regarding the complete study: The approximately 12 libraries, six for the alpha chain and six for the beta chain, together yielded around 50 million Illumina reads. The study compared TCR alpha and beta chain repertoires of three pairs of monozygous twins using next-generation sequencing to assess genetic influence on repertoire formation.

The donors were six healthy women who made up three monozygous twin pairs. Each of the three twin pairs had been raised together, and the twins in each pair were thought likely to have encountered the same infectious agents and vaccines. TCR cDNA libraries were prepared from RNA that had been isolated from peripheral blood mononuclear cells. General study outcomes and caveats: The study stated that the proposed role of the TCRalpha J segment in MHC recognition during thymic selection needs to be validated by independent studies. Because the twins were raised together, environmental influences could not be ruled out as an explanation for the similarity between twins. How many CDR3 clonotypes two donors shared depended mainly on the product of their cloneset sizes, and the twins did not clearly stray from this trend. Among the most abundant TCRbeta clonotypes, every donor shared more CDR3 sequences with her own twin than with unrelated donors. V gene usage, even among non-selected out-of-frame TCRbeta clonotypes, was reported to be markedly more similar within twin pairs than between unrelated donors.

Library preparation was by 5' RACE. Sequencing relied on an Illumina Genome Analyzer IIx. RNA-based TCR cDNA libraries were prepared by a previously described protocol with several modifications. Sample-specific barcodes were introduced on both ends of each TCR cDNA library during cDNA synthesis and amplification to prevent cross-contamination. The original methods were these. Between about 100,000 and nearly 500,000 clonotypes were identified per individual, and about 2.2 to 3.6 million CDR3-containing reads were obtained per library. After reads with improper barcode index combinations were thrown out, a cloneset for each library was built using the MiTCR software. While assembling CDR3 clonotypes, MiTCR filtered or rescued low-quality reads and corrected PCR and sequencing errors. Artificial out-of-frame clonotypes were removed by being mapped to in-frame sequences, with one indel in the CDR3 allowed. To measure how similar V and J gene usage was between donors, Jensen-Shannon divergence was divided by mean entropy. The public reads were reanalyzed by TCRdb: fastp trimming at Q25, MiXCR alignment, in-frame beta chains only. Records with the same CDR3 protein are collapsed into one entry carrying the most frequent genes and DNA. TCRdb, not the original authors, processed these V and J calls. This sample lists roughly 340,000 distinct CDR3 sequences; roughly 31% were detected once. The top ten clonotypes cover about 6% of the sample.

The CDR3, cysteine through phenylalanine, is 13 amino acids long. Just the 39-base CDR3 DNA is kept, in frame starting at base 1. V lost 2 bases and J lost 7 bases; the stretch between them is 8 bases long. In the germline V gene (reference sequence), CDR1 corresponds to MNHEY and CDR2 to SMNVEV. The clonotype was recovered from a woman between 18 and 55 years old in good health. Recombination joined TRBV27 with TRBJ2-2, with the D segment identity uncertain. Sequencing input: PBMCs. In nucleotide form, the sequence is TGTGCCAGCAGTTTAGGGCAGCACGGGGAGCTGTTTTTT. This yields the protein CASSLGQHGELFF.